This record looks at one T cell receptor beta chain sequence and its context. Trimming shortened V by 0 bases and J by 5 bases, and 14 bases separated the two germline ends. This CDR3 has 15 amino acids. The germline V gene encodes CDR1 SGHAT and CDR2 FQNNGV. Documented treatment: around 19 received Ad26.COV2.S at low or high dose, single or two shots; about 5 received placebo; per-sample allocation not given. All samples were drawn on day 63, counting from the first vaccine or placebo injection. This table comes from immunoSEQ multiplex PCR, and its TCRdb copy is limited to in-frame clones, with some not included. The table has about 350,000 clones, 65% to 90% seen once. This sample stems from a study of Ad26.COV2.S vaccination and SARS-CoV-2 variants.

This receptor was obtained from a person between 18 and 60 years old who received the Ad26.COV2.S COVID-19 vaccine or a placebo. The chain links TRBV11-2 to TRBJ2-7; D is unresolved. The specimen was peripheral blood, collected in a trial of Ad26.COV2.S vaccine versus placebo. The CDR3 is CASSLDRVEIHEQYF. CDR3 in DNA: TGTGCCAGCAGCTTAGATCGTGTGGAGATCCACGAGCAGTACTTC.